This passage covers 26 T cell receptor beta chains from one sample sequenced in a study of blood T cell repertoires in COVID-19. Some clones are missing from TCRdb's copy, which holds only in-frame ones; the method was immunoSEQ multiplex PCR. The table records under 65,000 clones, roughly four fifths of them present only once. Sequenced material: peripheral blood. The receptors were sampled from a man between 60 and 75 years old with COVID-19, enrolled during active disease.

This clone was detected only once. The chain uses TRBV29-1 and TRBJ2-1; the D is unclear. Germline V gives CDR1 SQVTM, CDR2 ANQGSEA. V lost 2 bases and J lost 8, with 19 bases in between. The length of the CDR3 is 15 residues. The CDR3 nucleotides read TGCAGCGTTGAATATAGTCTAGTTACTGGCCATGAGCAGTTCTTC. Its translation: CSVEYSLVTGHEQFF.

The gene calls are TRBV7-8 and TRBJ2-4; 7 bases are shared with TRBD1. With 3 bases clipped from V and 7 bases from J, the junction kept 6 bases outside the gene matches. This CDR3 region has 14 residues. Germline CDR1 is SGHVS and CDR2 is FQNEAQ. The CDR3 sequence is CASSFDRAINIQYF. CDR3 DNA: TGTGCCAGCAGCTTTGACAGGGCTATTAACATTCAGTACTTC.

The chain recombines TRBV2 with TRBJ1-6, with D perhaps TRBD1 (6 bases). V was clipped by 1 base and J by 5 bases, with 9 bases between them. Germline V lookup: CDR1 SNHLY, CDR2 FYNNEI. CDR3 size: 15 residues. The DNA for the CDR3 is TGTGCCAGCAGTGAAGTCGGACAGAATAATTCACCCCTCCACTTT. Translated, it gives CASSEVGQNNSPLHF.

This clone has just one count. The chain uses TRBV9 and TRBJ2-5, with 11 bases that match TRBD2. Unmatched junction bases numbered 7, after V lost 4 bases and J lost 5 bases. This CDR3 is built from 15 residues. The germline V gene has CDR1 SGDLS and CDR2 YYNGEE. CDR3 in amino acids: CASSPATSGMETQYF. The CDR3 coding sequence is TGTGCCAGCAGCCCCGCGACTAGCGGGATGGAGACCCAGTACTTC.

This clone was seen a handful of times. The chain employs TRBV5-4 and TRBJ2-1; 8 bases agree with TRBD1. The CDR3 consists of 17 residues. The germline gives CDR1 SGHNT, CDR2 YYREEE (reference sequence). Unmatched junction bases numbered 18, after V lost 4 bases and J lost 9 bases. CDR3 DNA sequence: TGTGCCAGCAGCCGTGGAAGCCCGGGACAGGAGGCGGGTGAGCAGTTCTTC. It translates to CASSRGSPGQEAGEQFF.

This rearrangement joins TRBV5-1 to TRBJ2-1; TRBD2 aligns across 12 bases. The CDR3 consists of 17 residues. Germline V CDR1 and CDR2: SGHRS, YFSETQ. V lost 0 bases, J lost 3 bases, and 4 bases stayed unmatched. The CDR3 coding sequence is TGCGCCAGCAGCTTGGGACTGACTAGCGGGGGCTACAATGAGCAGTTCTTC. This encodes CASSLGLTSGGYNEQFF.

The chain carries TRBV6-6 and TRBJ1-4; 7 bases match TRBD1. CDR3 length: 15 residues. Germline lookup yields CDR1 MNHNY and CDR2 SVGAGI (reference sequence). With V trimmed by 5 bases and J by 3 bases, 6 bases remained unmatched. The CDR3 coding sequence is TGTGCCAGCAGTGACAGACAGGGCGCTAATGAAAAACTGTTTTTT. Its protein is CASSDRQGANEKLFF.

This clone was picked up a small number of times. The V and J genes are TRBV12-3 or TRBV12-4 and TRBJ2-1; TRBD1 might be the D (6 bases). The V end lost 4 bases, the J end lost 15 bases, and 16 bases lay between the germline ends. The CDR3 is 12 residues long. CDR3 sequence reads: CASSSQQGVVFF. CDR3 DNA: TGTGCCAGCAGTTCGCAACAGGGAGTCGTGTTCTTC.

By sample share, this clone is medium-sized. The chain combines TRBV6-6 with TRBJ1-2, with a tentative D call TRBD1 (5 bases). Germline CDR1 is MNHNY and CDR2 is SVGAGI (reference sequence). The CDR3 runs 14 residues. Trimming pared 2 bases from V and 8 bases from J, leaving 15 bases between. For the CDR3, the DNA is TGTGCCAGCAGTTACCGCGACCCGGGGGAAGGCTACACCTTC. This gives the protein CASSYRDPGEGYTF.

The V call is TRBV19, the J call TRBJ1-1, with TRBD1 matching over 7 bases. Germline CDR1 is LNHDA and CDR2 is SQIVND (reference sequence). The J segment lost 6 bases and the V segment lost 7 bases, leaving 5 bases of the junction unmatched. This CDR3 has 12 residues. The chain's CDR3 is CASNRGSAEAFF. The CDR3 coding sequence is TGTGCCAGTAACAGGGGTTCGGCTGAAGCTTTCTTT.

This clone was observed a single time. The chain has TRBV27 and TRBJ2-7; possibly TRBD1 for D (6 bases). V was trimmed by 2 bases and J by 2 bases, leaving 10 bases between them. Germline V gene sequence: CDR1 MNHEY, CDR2 SMNVEV (reference sequence). The CDR3 spans 14 residues. DNA for the CDR3: TGTGCCAGCAGTTTAAAGGGGGATGCCTACGAGCAGTACTTC. Translated: CASSLKGDAYEQYF.

V usage is TRBV3-1 (or the pseudogene TRBV3-2) and J usage is TRBJ1-2; D is undetermined. Germline V gene data show CDR1 as LGHDT and CDR2 as YNNKEL (reference sequence). CDR3 length: 15 amino acids. V lost 0 bases and J lost 4, with 12 bases in between. In DNA, the CDR3 is TGTGCCAGCAGCCAAGAATGGGAGGGTGCCTATGGCTACACCTTC. Translating gives CASSQEWEGAYGYTF.

The V gene is TRBV19, the J gene TRBJ2-2; TRBD1 matches 9 bases. Germline loops: CDR1 LNHDA, CDR2 SQIVND (reference sequence). The CDR3 spans 16 residues. With 5 bases clipped from V and 3 bases from J, the junction kept 7 bases outside the gene matches. CDR3 coding DNA: TGTGCCAGTAGTCTGAACAGGGGGCGCCACACCGGGGAGCTGTTTTTT. Translating gives CASSLNRGRHTGELFF.

A few counts support this clone. V usage is TRBV5-6 and J usage is TRBJ1-2; no definite D call. There are 13 residues in the CDR3. V lost 9 bases and J lost 2, with 14 bases in between. CDR1 is SGHDT and CDR2 is YYEEEE in the germline V gene. Written as DNA, the CDR3 is TGTGCCACCGAGACCCGGGAGAACTATGGCTACACCTTC. Its protein is CATETRENYGYTF. Full variable domain (outside the CDR3, taken from reference TRBV5-6 and TRBJ1-2): DAGVTQSPTHLIKTRGQQVTLRCSPKSGHDTVSWYQQALGQGPQFIFQYYEEEERQRGNFPDRFSGHQFPNYSSELNVNALLLGDSALYLCATETRENYGYTFGSGTRLTVV.

This sequence joins TRBV6-5 and TRBJ1-4; 8 bases are shared with TRBD1. The germline CDR1 and CDR2 sequences are MNHEY and SVGAGI. J was trimmed by 8 bases and V by 6 bases; bases with no gene match: 8. The CDR3 length is 14 residues. This CDR3 is CASSPTGGNEKLFF. CDR3 DNA sequence: TGTGCCAGCAGCCCCACAGGGGGGAACGAAAAACTGTTTTTT.

The chain has TRBV7-6 and TRBJ1-1, with D tentatively TRBD1 (6 bases). Trimming left V 1 base short and J 1 base short, with 13 bases between. The CDR3 has 16 residues. CDR1 is SGHVS and CDR2 is FNYEAQ in the germline V gene. DNA of the CDR3: TGTGCCAGCAGCTTAGGTAGTCCGGACAGGAACACTGAAGCTTTCTTT. This sequence encodes CASSLGSPDRNTEAFF. Full variable domain (remainder filled in from reference TRBV7-6 and TRBJ1-1): GAGVSQSPRYKVTKRGQDVALRCDPISGHVSLYWYRQALGQGPEFLTYFNYEAQQDKSGLPNDRFSAERPEGSISTLTIQRTEQRDSAMYRCASSLGSPDRNTEAFFGQGTRLTVV.

This chain connects TRBV15 to TRBJ2-1; TRBD1 might be the D (6 bases). V shed 3 bases and J shed 4 bases, with 13 bases lying between them. Germline V gives CDR1 LNHNV, CDR2 YYDKDF (reference sequence). The CDR3 totals 15 residues. CDR3 protein: CATSSGQYQYNEQFF. DNA of the CDR3: TGTGCCACCAGCAGCGGACAGTATCAGTACAATGAGCAGTTCTTC.

The V gene is TRBV19, the J gene TRBJ2-5; 7 bases match TRBD1. V trimming: 6 bases; J trimming: 3 bases; junction bases outside the gene matches: 7. The germline V gene encodes CDR1 LNHDA and CDR2 SQIVND (reference sequence). CDR3 length: 14 residues. The CDR3 DNA reads as TGTGCCAGTAGCCTTCAACAGGGGAAAGAGACCCAGTACTTC. It encodes CASSLQQGKETQYF.

The chain uses TRBV6-5 and TRBJ2-2, with TRBD1 identical over 10 bases. Germline values: CDR1 MNHEY, CDR2 SVGAGI. The J segment lost 5 bases and the V segment lost 11 bases, leaving 5 bases of the junction unmatched. This CDR3 is 13 amino acids long. The CDR3 protein is CAAQGQGTGELFF. In nucleotides, the CDR3 is TGTGCCGCCCAGGGACAGGGGACCGGGGAGCTGTTTTTT.

The chain joins TRBV7-6 to TRBJ2-1, with 10 bases matching TRBD1. Germline V gives CDR1 SGHVS, CDR2 FNYEAQ. This CDR3 region has 15 residues. With V trimmed by 4 bases and J by 6 bases, 6 bases remained unmatched. Written as DNA, the CDR3 is TGTGCCAGCAGCTCTGACAGGGGGCCGAGCAATGAGCAGTTCTTC. Protein: CASSSDRGPSNEQFF.

This chain joins TRBV13 and TRBJ1-3, with 7 nucleotides matching TRBD1. The CDR3 totals 16 residues. Germline V lookup: CDR1 PRHDT, CDR2 FYEKMQ (reference sequence). Trimming at V came to 3 bases and at J to 4 bases, leaving 9 bases not matched to a gene. The CDR3 nucleotides are TGTGCCAGCAGCTTCAGGCAGGGGGGAATGGGAAACACCATATATTTT. Residues: CASSFRQGGMGNTIYF.

The genes are TRBV5-4 and TRBJ2-2; 11 bases are a match to TRBD1. J gave up 6 bases and V 0 bases, and 1 base lay outside the gene matches. From germline, CDR1 is SGHNT and CDR2 YYREEE (reference sequence). The CDR3 is made up of 15 amino acids. CDR3 amino acids: CASSLGDRGAGELFF. The CDR3, as DNA: TGTGCCAGCAGCTTGGGGGACAGGGGGGCCGGGGAGCTGTTTTTT.

V and J are TRBV6-5 and TRBJ2-7, with 7 bases matching TRBD1. Unmatched junction bases numbered 4, after V lost 5 bases and J lost 3 bases. This CDR3 contains 13 residues. CDR1 is MNHEY, CDR2 SVGAGI, per germline. CDR3 coding DNA: TGTGCCAGCAGTCTCCGACAGGGCTACGAGCAGTACTTC. This encodes CASSLRQGYEQYF.

The chain carries TRBV2 and TRBJ1-2; D ambiguous. Trimming took off 8 bases at V and 0 bases at J, with 16 bases between the two ends. The CDR3 is 15 residues long. Looked up from germline, CDR1 is SNHLY and CDR2 is FYNNEI. The CDR3 DNA reads as TGTGCCAGCGACGAGGGATACGATGCTAACTATGGCTACACCTTC. Its translation is CASDEGYDANYGYTF.

The chain is built from TRBV11-3 and TRBJ2-1; TRBD2 matches 10 bases. V shed 1 base and J 13 bases; nucleotides not matched to a gene: 4. Per germline, CDR1 SGHNT and CDR2 YENEEA. CDR3 length: 13 residues. The CDR3 DNA follows: TGTGCCAGCAGCTTAGTTCTAGCGGGAGAACAGTTCTTC. Protein product: CASSLVLAGEQFF.

The genes are TRBV9 and TRBJ2-3, with TRBD2 identical over 8 bases. Germline-derived CDR1 and CDR2 are SGDLS and YYNGEE. CDR3 length: 14 amino acids. V lost 3 bases to trimming and J lost 4 bases; unmatched junction nucleotides: 4. The CDR3 is CASSGTGGPDTQYF. CDR3 DNA: TGTGCCAGCAGCGGGACGGGGGGGCCAGATACGCAGTATTTT.